These 22 T cell receptor beta chains share one sample of origin, sequenced in a study of T cell changes during pregnancy in multiple sclerosis. The table came from immunoSEQ multiplex PCR; TCRdb's copy has only in-frame clones and leaves some out. The table has 90,000 to 95,000 clones, approximately 94% seen once. The sequencing here drew on peripheral blood, taken in the third trimester of pregnancy. These receptor sequences come from a female donor with multiple sclerosis, enrolled in a pregnancy study.

This clone was recorded at least ten times. DNA of the CDR3: TGTGCCAGCAGCGTAGAACCGGGGGTCTTTGGAGAGCAGTTCTTC. This encodes CASSVEPGVFGEQFF. The chain has TRBV9 and TRBJ2-1, with a possible D match to TRBD2 (6 bases). V was shortened by 0 bases and J by 10 bases, with 17 bases between the two germline ends. This CDR3 has 15 amino acids. CDR1 and CDR2 (germline): SGDLS, YYNGEE.

The V gene is TRBV4-1, the J gene TRBJ2-7, with a weak D call TRBD1 (5 bases). Germline V gives CDR1 MGHRA, CDR2 YSYEKL. This CDR3 has 14 amino acids. Between the trimmed V and J ends, which lost 7 bases and 1 base, there was a span of 14 bases. The CDR3 protein is CASTHDRGSYEQYF. The CDR3 DNA reads as TGCGCCAGCACCCATGACAGAGGATCCTACGAGCAGTACTTC.

The chain carries TRBV15 and TRBJ2-7; a weak D match, TRBD2 (5 bases). V lost 5 bases to trimming and J lost 6 bases, with 17 bases between them. Germline CDR1 and CDR2: LNHNV and YYDKDF (reference sequence). The CDR3 extends over 14 amino acids. The CDR3 is CATSLIPGLGEQYF. CDR3 in DNA: TGTGCCACCAGCCTAATTCCGGGGTTGGGCGAGCAGTACTTC.

The V and J genes are TRBV7-9 and TRBJ2-5, with a weak D call TRBD2 (5 bases). This CDR3 has 13 residues. The V and J ends lost 6 bases and 9 bases respectively, with 17 bases between them. The germline gives CDR1 SEHNR, CDR2 FQNEAQ (reference sequence). CDR3 DNA: TGTGCCAGCAGACCGGGCGCTGGAGGTGCCCAGTACTTC. Its translation is CASRPGAGGAQYF.

The chain is built from TRBV19 and TRBJ1-1, with no clear D. The CDR3 sequence is 15 residues long. V lost 3 bases and J 4 bases, leaving 15 bases between the germline ends. The germline V gene encodes CDR1 LNHDA and CDR2 SQIVND (reference sequence). The CDR3 loop reads CASSISSGHFTEAFF. The CDR3 region has the DNA TGTGCCAGTAGTATTAGTTCAGGCCACTTCACTGAAGCTTTCTTT.

The chain recombines TRBV29-1 with TRBJ2-3; no clear D gene. There are 12 residues in the CDR3. Trimming pared 4 bases from V and 0 bases from J, leaving 5 bases between. Germline lookup yields CDR1 SQVTM and CDR2 ANQGSEA. The DNA for the CDR3 is TGCAGCGTTGGAGGAAGCACAGATACGCAGTATTTT. This translates into CSVGGSTDTQYF.

The chain has TRBV28 and TRBJ2-5, with D maybe TRBD1 (7 bases). Germline CDR1 MDHEN, CDR2 SYDVKM. Trimming cost V 6 bases and J 5 bases, with 16 bases left between them. CDR3 length: 14 amino acids. The CDR3 protein is CASSPGGTVETQYF. For the CDR3, the DNA is TGTGCCAGCAGCCCCGGCGGGACAGTCGAGACCCAGTACTTC.

The chain combines TRBV9 with TRBJ2-7, with TRBD2 identical over 9 bases. This CDR3 is 16 amino acids long. CDR1 and CDR2 from the germline V gene are SGDLS and YYNGEE. After removal of 0 bases from V and 6 bases from J, the junction contained 10 bases not matched to a gene. The CDR3, as DNA: TGTGCCAGCAGCGTAGATTTTTCGCGGGGGGGTGGCGAGCAGTACTTC. Protein sequence: CASSVDFSRGGGEQYF. Full variable domain (missing parts from reference TRBV9 and TRBJ2-7): DSGVTQTPKHLITATGQRVTLRCSPRSGDLSVYWYQQSLDQGLQFLIQYYNGEERAKGNILERFSAQQFPDLHSELNLSSLELGDSALYFCASSVDFSRGGGEQYFGPGTRLTVT.

The count of this clone is one. This chain uses TRBV6-1 with TRBJ2-5, with D possibly matching TRBD2 (6 bases). There are 14 residues in the CDR3. The V gene's germline CDR1 is MNHNS and CDR2 SASEGT. V was clipped by 6 bases and J by 5 bases, with 16 bases between them. CDR3 protein: CASSWDSRQETQYF. The CDR3 region has the DNA TGTGCCAGCAGCTGGGACTCCCGCCAGGAGACCCAGTACTTC.

The genes are TRBV6-5 and TRBJ2-1; TRBD2 matches at 8 bases. After removal of 7 bases from V and 1 base from J, the junction contained 6 bases not matched to a gene. Germline V gene sequence: CDR1 MNHEY, CDR2 SVGAGI. The CDR3 totals 15 residues. CDR3 in amino acids: CASTASGLSYNEQFF. The CDR3 DNA reads as TGTGCCAGCACCGCTAGCGGGTTGTCCTACAATGAGCAGTTCTTC.

V usage is TRBV7-3 and J usage is TRBJ1-2, with 8 nucleotides matching TRBD1. Unmatched junction bases numbered 7, after V lost 2 bases and J lost 8 bases. There are 14 residues in the CDR3. Per the germline V gene, CDR1 is SGHTA and CDR2 is FQGTGA. This CDR3 reads CASSLSGGLIGYTF. CDR3 DNA: TGTGCCAGCAGCTTATCAGGGGGCCTTATAGGCTACACCTTC.

The chain carries TRBV18 and TRBJ2-7; TRBD1 agrees at 10 bases. This CDR3 is 14 amino acids long. V gave up 6 bases and J gave up 3 bases; unmatched junction bases: 5. CDR1 is KGHSH and CDR2 is LQKENI in the germline V gene. The DNA for the CDR3 is TGTGCCAGCTCCCCTGGGACAGGGGTCTACGAGCAGTACTTC. The encoded protein is CASSPGTGVYEQYF.

J is TRBJ2-7 and V is TRBV28; 8 nucleotides align to TRBD1. Germline V gene lookup returns CDR1 MDHEN and CDR2 SYDVKM. J gave up 2 bases and V 1 base, and 10 bases lay outside the gene matches. The CDR3 consists of 17 residues. CDR3 DNA sequence: TGTGCCAGCAGTTTATTCCCCTCGACAGGGGAAACCTACGAGCAGTACTTC. It yields the protein CASSLFPSTGETYEQYF.

This sequence joins TRBV19 and TRBJ1-4; D remains ambiguous. The germline CDR1 and CDR2 sequences are LNHDA and SQIVND (reference sequence). Trimming removed 1 base at V and 8 bases at J, with 5 bases between. The CDR3 length is 12 residues. The CDR3 DNA is TGTGCCAGTAGTATAGTAAGCGAAAAACTGTTTTTT. It translates to CASSIVSEKLFF.

The chain recombines TRBV5-1 with TRBJ2-5; 7 bases fit TRBD2. The CDR3 consists of 15 residues. CDR1 and CDR2 (germline): SGHRS, YFSETQ. J gave up 2 bases and V 1 base, and 5 bases lay outside the gene matches. This CDR3 is CASSLFGGGQETQYF. CDR3 nucleotide sequence: TGCGCCAGCAGCTTGTTTGGGGGGGGTCAAGAGACCCAGTACTTC.

The rearrangement links TRBV7-9 to TRBJ1-2, with D perhaps matching TRBD1 (6 bases). The V end was cut by 3 bases, the J end by 6 bases, with 20 bases between. Germline loops: CDR1 SEHNR, CDR2 FQNEAQ (reference sequence). The CDR3 is 16 residues long. The CDR3 DNA is TGTGCCAGCAGCTTCGACCCAACAGGGACCGTCCATGGCTACACCTTC. Translated: CASSFDPTGTVHGYTF.

This clone was recorded once. The rearrangement links TRBV19 to TRBJ2-5, with 7 nucleotides matching TRBD2. Germline CDR1 is LNHDA and CDR2 is SQIVND (reference sequence). The CDR3 is 13 amino acids. The V and J ends lost 5 bases and 6 bases, in that order; junction bases with no gene match: 6. As DNA, the CDR3 is TGTGCCAGTAGTCTTCAGGGAGGGCAGACCCAGTACTTC. Protein: CASSLQGGQTQYF.

V and J are TRBV28 and TRBJ2-7; 8 nucleotides agree with TRBD2. The CDR3 length is 15 residues. CDR1 MDHEN and CDR2 SYDVKM come from the germline V gene. J lost 7 bases, V lost 4 bases, and 12 bases had no gene match. This CDR3 is CASSSPLAGLGEQYF. DNA for the CDR3: TGTGCCAGCAGTTCCCCCCTAGCGGGTTTAGGGGAGCAGTACTTC. Looking up the rest from reference TRBV28 and TRBJ2-7 gives the full variable domain: DVKVTQSSRYLVKRTGEKVFLECVQDMDHENMFWYRQDPGLGLRLIYFSYDVKMKEKGDIPEGYSVSREKKERFSLILESASTNQTSMYLCASSSPLAGLGEQYFGPGTRLTVT.

The J gene is TRBJ2-3, the V gene TRBV19; 8 bases fit TRBD2. The junction had 3 bases not matched to a gene; V was cut back by 3 bases and J by 4 bases. The CDR3 has 14 residues. Per germline, CDR1 LNHDA and CDR2 SQIVND (reference sequence). The CDR3 nucleotides are TGTGCCAGTAGTATTGGCGGGAGGTCAGATACGCAGTATTTT. Its protein product is CASSIGGRSDTQYF.

This sequence joins TRBV19 and TRBJ1-1; TRBD1 agrees at 8 bases. The ends lost 6 bases at V and 1 base at J; junction bases unmatched: 16. CDR1 LNHDA and CDR2 SQIVND come from the germline V gene (reference sequence). The CDR3 totals 18 residues. As DNA, the CDR3 is TGTGCCAGTAGCCCGACAGGGGCAGGTGGATCAAGGAACACTGAAGCTTTCTTT. As protein: CASSPTGAGGSRNTEAFF.

This rearrangement joins TRBV13 to TRBJ2-1; 14 positions agree with TRBD2. After removal of 6 bases from V and 7 bases from J, the junction contained 8 bases not matched to a gene. The CDR3 is 16 amino acids. Germline V gene data show CDR1 as PRHDT and CDR2 as FYEKMQ (reference sequence). The CDR3: CASSSAGLAGVNEQFF. CDR3 sequence (DNA): TGTGCCAGCAGTTCAGCGGGACTAGCGGGAGTAAATGAGCAGTTCTTC.

The CDR3 loop reads CSVDVGAGTEAFF. Written as DNA, the CDR3 is TGCAGCGTTGACGTGGGTGCGGGTACTGAAGCTTTCTTT. The chain has TRBV29-1 and TRBJ1-1, with D unresolved. Per the germline V gene, CDR1 is SQVTM and CDR2 is ANQGSEA. Trimming removed 3 bases from V and 5 bases from J, with 13 bases in between. This CDR3 is built from 13 residues.